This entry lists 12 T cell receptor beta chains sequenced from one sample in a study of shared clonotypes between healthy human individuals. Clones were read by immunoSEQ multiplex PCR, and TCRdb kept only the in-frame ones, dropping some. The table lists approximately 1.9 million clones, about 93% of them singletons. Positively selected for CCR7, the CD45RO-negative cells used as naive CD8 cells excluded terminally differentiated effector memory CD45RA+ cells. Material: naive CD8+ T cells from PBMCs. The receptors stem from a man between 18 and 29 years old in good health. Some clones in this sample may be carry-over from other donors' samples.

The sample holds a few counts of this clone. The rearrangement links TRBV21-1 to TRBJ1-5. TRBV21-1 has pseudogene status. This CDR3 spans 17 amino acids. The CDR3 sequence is CASSTMSKRGSNQPQHF. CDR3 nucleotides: TGTGCCAGCAGCACTATGTCCAAACGAGGTAGCAATCAGCCCCAGCATTTT.

The CDR3 reads CASRGQGPSGANVLTF. The CDR3 bases are TGTGCCAGCAGGGGACAGGGTCCCTCTGGGGCCAACGTCCTGACTTTC. The V call is TRBV2, the J call TRBJ2-6; 9 nucleotides agree with TRBD1. CDR3 length: 16 residues. V gave up 6 bases and J gave up 0 bases; unmatched junction bases: 3. From germline, CDR1 is SNHLY and CDR2 FYNNEI.

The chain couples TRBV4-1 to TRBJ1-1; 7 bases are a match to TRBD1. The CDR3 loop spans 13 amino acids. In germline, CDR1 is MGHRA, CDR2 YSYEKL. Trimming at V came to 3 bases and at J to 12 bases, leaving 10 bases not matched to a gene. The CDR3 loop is CASSHTGAGISFF. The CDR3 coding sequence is TGCGCCAGCAGCCACACAGGGGCCGGCATATCTTTCTTT.

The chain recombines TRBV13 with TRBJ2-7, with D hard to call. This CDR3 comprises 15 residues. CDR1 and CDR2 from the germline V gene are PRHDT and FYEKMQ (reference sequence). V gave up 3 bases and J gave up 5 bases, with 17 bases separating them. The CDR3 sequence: CASSLTFSGLHEQYF. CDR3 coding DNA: TGTGCCAGCAGCTTGACTTTCTCGGGCCTCCACGAGCAGTACTTC.

The chain's CDR3 is CASNPQGAGDTQYF. DNA of the CDR3: TGTGCCAGCAACCCACAGGGGGCAGGAGATACGCAGTATTTT. V is TRBV7-9 and J is TRBJ2-3; 9 nucleotides match TRBD1. Trimming removed 7 bases from V and 5 bases from J; junction bases left unmatched: 7. The CDR3 has 14 residues. Per germline, CDR1 SEHNR and CDR2 FQNEAQ (reference sequence).

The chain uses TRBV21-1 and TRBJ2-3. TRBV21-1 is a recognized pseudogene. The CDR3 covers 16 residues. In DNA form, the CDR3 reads TGTGCCAGCAGCAAAGTTGAAGGGCCGATCACAGATACGCAGTATTTT. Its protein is CASSKVEGPITDTQYF.

DNA of the CDR3: TGTGCCAGCAGTTCAACAGGGGGCTTGAGAGAGCAGTACTTC. Protein: CASSSTGGLREQYF. The rearrangement links TRBV27 to TRBJ2-7, with TRBD1 identical over 9 bases. There are 14 residues in the CDR3. With 4 bases clipped from V and 7 bases from J, the junction kept 8 bases outside the gene matches. The germline V gene has CDR1 MNHEY and CDR2 SMNVEV (reference sequence).

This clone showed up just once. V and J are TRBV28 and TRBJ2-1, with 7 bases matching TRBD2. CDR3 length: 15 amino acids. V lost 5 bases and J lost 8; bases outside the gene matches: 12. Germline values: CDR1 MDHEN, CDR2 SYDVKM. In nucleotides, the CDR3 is TGTGCCAGCAGTCGTGGGGGAGGGACGTTGGATGAGCAGTTCTTC. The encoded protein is CASSRGGGTLDEQFF.

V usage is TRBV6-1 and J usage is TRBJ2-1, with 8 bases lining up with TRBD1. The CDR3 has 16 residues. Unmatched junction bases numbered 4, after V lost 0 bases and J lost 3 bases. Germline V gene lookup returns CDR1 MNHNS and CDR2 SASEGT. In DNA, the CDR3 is TGTGCCAGCAGTGAAGCGGCAGGGGGCCTCTACAATGAGCAGTTCTTC. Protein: CASSEAAGGLYNEQFF.

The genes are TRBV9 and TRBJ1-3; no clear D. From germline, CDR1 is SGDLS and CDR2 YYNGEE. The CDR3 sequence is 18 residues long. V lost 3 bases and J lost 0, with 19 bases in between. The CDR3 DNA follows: TGTGCCAGCAGCGCCGGTGGGAGTAGCCCGCTCTCTGGAAACACCATATATTTT. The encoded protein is CASSAGGSSPLSGNTIYF.

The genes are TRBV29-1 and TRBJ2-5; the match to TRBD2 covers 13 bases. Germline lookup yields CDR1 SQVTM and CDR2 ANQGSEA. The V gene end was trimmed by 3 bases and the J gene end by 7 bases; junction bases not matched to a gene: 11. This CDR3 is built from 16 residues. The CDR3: CSVEGGLAGWRGTQYF. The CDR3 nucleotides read TGCAGCGTTGAGGGGGGACTAGCGGGATGGCGAGGGACCCAGTACTTC.

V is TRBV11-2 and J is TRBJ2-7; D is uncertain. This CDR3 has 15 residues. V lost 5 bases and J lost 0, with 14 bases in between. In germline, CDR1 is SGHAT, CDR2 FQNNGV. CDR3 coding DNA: TGTGCCAGCAGCCCAGTCCCTCCGAGCTCCTACGAGCAGTACTTC. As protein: CASSPVPPSSYEQYF.